The entry that follows covers one TCR beta chain sequence. The antigen this receptor binds is unknown. There are no base qualities to consult, and no much larger clone falls within one base. Repertoires were sampled multiple times during chemoradiotherapy, which allowed clonal expansion in the tumor microenvironment to be followed. The sample is drawn from a study of chemoradiotherapy in HPV16-positive cancers (dated by TCRdb to between 2021 and 2024). Concerning the study at large: Using functional T-cell assays on cells from a couple of HPV16-positive patients, the researchers defined candidate HPV-specific T-cell clones and common TCR motifs. The study set out to ask whether T-cell immunity against the HPV oncoproteins E6 and E7 changes over the course of chemoradiotherapy and whether that immunity affects survival. The candidate HPV-specific TCRs and motifs were subsequently tracked in TCR repertoires obtained from 86 patients with HPV-related cancers. The research as a whole found: The survival association was reported for HPV16-positive patients, and the functional definition of HPV-specific T cells was derived from only a couple of HPV16-positive patients. Expansion of candidate HPV-specific clones and E7-related TCR motifs was observed in the tumor microenvironment during treatment, whereas no such expansion was observed for non-HPV-specific T cells. Improved recurrence-free survival in HPV16-positive patients was associated with expansion of HPV-responsive T cells during chemoradiotherapy.

To prepare the library, the immunoSEQ multiplex PCR assay was applied. In its TCRdb copy, this immuneACCESS table keeps in-frame sequences only and misses some clones. Where compared with another copy, unresolved V genes explain less than half of these, and the others have no known cause. Recorded for this sample are about 32,000 clones; about four fifths of them occurred a single time. Clones ranked in the top ten supply 3% to 4% of the sample. The receptor comes from a human donor with HPV-associated anogenital cancer. Material: blood, obtained from a patient who underwent chemoradiotherapy.

CDR3 loop: CASTLSTDTQYF. The sequenced DNA is TGTGCCAGCACCCTATCCACAGATACGCAGTATTTT. The sequence is built from TRBV6-6 and TRBJ2-3, with the D gene not confidently named. CDR1 MNHNY and CDR2 SVGAGI were looked up in the germline V gene (reference sequence). Trimming removed 7 bases from V and 2 bases from J, leaving 7 bases between the germline ends. Reading from cysteine to phenylalanine, the CDR3 counts 12 amino acids. Of all the DNA, just the CDR3 is kept, 36 bases in frame from base 1.